This entry describes one T cell receptor (beta chain). Germline CDR1 and CDR2: SEHNR and FQNEAQ (reference sequence). The CDR3 is 15 residues long. Trimming shortened V by 4 bases and J by 7 bases, and 18 bases separated the two germline ends. Sequencing was performed with immunoSEQ multiplex PCR; in TCRdb, only in-frame clones are kept and a portion is missing. The sample has about 17,000 clones; around 80% are singletons. This sample stems from a study of somatic mutations in cytotoxic T cells in rheumatoid arthritis. The sample comprised CD8+ T cells sorted from blood. The sequence was obtained from an adult with rheumatoid arthritis. The gene calls are TRBV7-9 and TRBJ2-3; D gene uncertain. The CDR3 loop reads CASSSSGSDRNTQYF. In nucleotides, the CDR3 is TGTGCCAGCAGCTCTAGTGGGTCGGACCGGAATACGCAGTATTTT. Full variable domain (remainder filled in from reference TRBV7-9 and TRBJ2-3): DTGVSQNPRHKITKRGQNVTFRCDPISEHNRLYWYRQTLGQGPEFLTYFQNEAQLEKSRLLSDRFSAERPKGSFSTLEIQRTEQGDSAMYLCASSSSGSDRNTQYFGPGTRLTVL.